One TCR beta chain is described in this entry. Trimming shortened V by 3 bases and J by 2 bases, and 13 bases separated the two germline ends. From germline, CDR1 is KGHSH and CDR2 LQKENI. This CDR3 has 15 residues. Here immunoSEQ multiplex PCR was the method, and the copy in TCRdb shows in-frame clones only, minus some. The data show around 1 million clones, over 75% seen once. The data originate from a study of shared clonotypes between healthy human individuals. Sequencing was done on a sample of memory CD4+ T cells sorted from blood. Subset meaning: CD45RA-negative fraction. The TCR was taken from a man in his late teens or twenties in good health. This chain joins TRBV18 and TRBJ2-5; the D call may be TRBD1 or TRBD2 (5 bases each). CDR3 in amino acids: CASSPRDGLQETQYF. Here the CDR3 DNA reads TGTGCCAGCTCACCTCGGGACGGACTGCAAGAGACCCAGTACTTC.